Only a few counts were recorded for the clone carrying this TCR beta chain. Its target is unknown. TCRdb reprocessed the reads via MiXCR and lists one record per CDR3 protein. This sample has 450,000 to 550,000 distinct CDR3 sequences, with roughly 46% found just once. The sample originates from a study of T cell repertoires in cytomegalovirus infection. Whole-study context: Recently identified HLA-C-restricted CMV epitopes were among the peptides used. Matching HLA type, along with CMV infection, was indicated by public TCR beta signatures.

Study-level findings and limits: In two of eight donors, the top clonotype was HLA-C-restricted CMV-specific. Public TCR beta family frequency separated CMV-and-HLA carriers, including in an independent cohort.

This receptor was taken from a human donor in good health (CMV status not recorded). Some clones in this sample may be carry-over from other donors' samples. The sample in question was cultured PBMCs, obtained from culture after CMV antigen stimulation.

The CDR3 is CASSADSRTQHF. For the CDR3, the DNA is TGTGCCAGCAGTGCGGACAGCCGTACCCAGCATTTT. The V gene is TRBV2, the J gene TRBJ1-5; perhaps TRBD1 as D (6 bases). The germline V gene encodes CDR1 SNHLY and CDR2 FYNNEI. The CDR3 has 12 amino acids. Trimming removed 4 bases from V and 11 bases from J, with 12 bases in between.